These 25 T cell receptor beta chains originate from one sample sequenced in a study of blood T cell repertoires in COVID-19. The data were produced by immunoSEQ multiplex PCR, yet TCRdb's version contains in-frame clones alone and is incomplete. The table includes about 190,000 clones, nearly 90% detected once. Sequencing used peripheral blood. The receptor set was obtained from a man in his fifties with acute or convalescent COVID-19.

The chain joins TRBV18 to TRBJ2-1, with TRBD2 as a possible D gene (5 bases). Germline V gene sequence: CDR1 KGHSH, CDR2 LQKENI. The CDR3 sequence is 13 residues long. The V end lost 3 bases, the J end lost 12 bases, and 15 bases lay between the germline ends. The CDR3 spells CASSPATSSWQFF. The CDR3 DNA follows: TGTGCCAGCTCACCCGCCACTAGTAGCTGGCAGTTCTTC. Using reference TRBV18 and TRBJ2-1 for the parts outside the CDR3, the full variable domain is NAGVMQNPRHLVRRRGQEARLRCSPMKGHSHVYWYRQLPEEGLKFMVYLQKENIIDESGMPKERFSAEFPKEGPSILRIQQVVRGDSAAYFCASSPATSSWQFFGPGTRLTVL.

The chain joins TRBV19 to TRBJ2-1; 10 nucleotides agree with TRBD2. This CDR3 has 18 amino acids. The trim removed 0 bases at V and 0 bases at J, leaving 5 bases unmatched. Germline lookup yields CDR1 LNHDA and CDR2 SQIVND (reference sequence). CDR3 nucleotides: TGTGCCAGTAGTATAGAGGGACTAGCGCGGAGCTCCTACAATGAGCAGTTCTTC. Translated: CASSIEGLARSSYNEQFF.

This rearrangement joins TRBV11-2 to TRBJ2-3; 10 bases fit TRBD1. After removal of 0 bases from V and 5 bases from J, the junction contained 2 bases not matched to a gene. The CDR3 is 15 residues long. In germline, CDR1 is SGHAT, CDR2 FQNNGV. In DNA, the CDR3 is TGTGCCAGCAGCTTAGACAGGACAGGGGGAGATACGCAGTATTTT. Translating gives CASSLDRTGGDTQYF.

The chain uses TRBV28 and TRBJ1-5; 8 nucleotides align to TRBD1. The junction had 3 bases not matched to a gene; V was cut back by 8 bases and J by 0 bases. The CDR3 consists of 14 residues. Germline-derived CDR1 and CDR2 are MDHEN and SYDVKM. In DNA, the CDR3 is TGTGCCAGCCGACAGGGGAATAGCAATCAGCCCCAGCATTTT. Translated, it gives CASRQGNSNQPQHF.

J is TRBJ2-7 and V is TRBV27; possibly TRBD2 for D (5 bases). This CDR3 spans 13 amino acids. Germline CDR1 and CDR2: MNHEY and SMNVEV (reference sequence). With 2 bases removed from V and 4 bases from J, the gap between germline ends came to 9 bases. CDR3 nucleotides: TGTGCCAGCAGTTTACGCGGACTGTACGAGCAGTACTTC. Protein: CASSLRGLYEQYF.

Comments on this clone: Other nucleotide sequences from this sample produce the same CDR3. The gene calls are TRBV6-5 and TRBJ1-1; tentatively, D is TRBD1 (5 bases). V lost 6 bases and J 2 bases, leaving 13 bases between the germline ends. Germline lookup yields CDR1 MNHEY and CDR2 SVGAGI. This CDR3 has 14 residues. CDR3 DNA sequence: TGTGCCAGCAGACGGCAGGGCCTCAACACTGAAGCTTTCTTT. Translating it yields CASRRQGLNTEAFF.

The CDR3 DNA sequence: TGTGCCAGCAAGCGGGGAGGCGGGAGGACGGCAGATACGCAGTATTTT. Protein: CASKRGGGRTADTQYF. The chain recombines TRBV7-2 with TRBJ2-3, with 8 positions matching TRBD2. The germline V gene encodes CDR1 SGHTA and CDR2 FQGNSA. The CDR3 loop spans 16 amino acids. Trimming at V came to 7 bases and at J to 4 bases, leaving 13 bases not matched to a gene.

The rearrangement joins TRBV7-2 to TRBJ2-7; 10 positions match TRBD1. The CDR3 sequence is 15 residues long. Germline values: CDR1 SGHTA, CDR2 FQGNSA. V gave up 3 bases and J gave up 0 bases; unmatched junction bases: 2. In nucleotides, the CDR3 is TGTGCCAGCAGCTTGGGGACAGGGGACTCCTACGAGCAGTACGTC. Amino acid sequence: CASSLGTGDSYEQYV.

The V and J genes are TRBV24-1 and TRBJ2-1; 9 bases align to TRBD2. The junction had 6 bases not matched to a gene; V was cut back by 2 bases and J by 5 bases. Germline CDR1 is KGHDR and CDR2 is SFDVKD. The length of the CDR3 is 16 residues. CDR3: CATSDSGTSRNNEQFF. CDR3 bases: TGTGCCACCAGTGATTCCGGGACTAGCAGAAACAATGAGCAGTTCTTC.

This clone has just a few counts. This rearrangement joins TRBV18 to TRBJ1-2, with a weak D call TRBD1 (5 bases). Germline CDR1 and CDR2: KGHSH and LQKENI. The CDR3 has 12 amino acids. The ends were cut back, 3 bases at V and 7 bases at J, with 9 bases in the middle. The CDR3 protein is CASSPRDSGYTF. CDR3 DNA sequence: TGTGCCAGCTCACCGCGGGACTCTGGCTACACCTTC.

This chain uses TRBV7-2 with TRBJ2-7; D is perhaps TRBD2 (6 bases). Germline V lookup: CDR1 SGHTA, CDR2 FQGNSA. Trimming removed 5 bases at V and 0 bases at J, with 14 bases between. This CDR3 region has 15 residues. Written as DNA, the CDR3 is TGTGCCAGCAGCCTAACGGGACTCGACTCCTACGAGCAGTACTTC. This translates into CASSLTGLDSYEQYF.

This CDR3 is CASSDGATWEQYF. The CDR3, as DNA: TGTGCCAGCAGTGATGGGGCGACGTGGGAGCAGTACTTC. The chain couples TRBV6-1 to TRBJ2-7, with D possibly being TRBD1 (5 bases). Trimming shortened V by 3 bases and J by 7 bases, and 13 bases separated the two germline ends. Germline lookup yields CDR1 MNHNS and CDR2 SASEGT. CDR3 length: 13 residues.

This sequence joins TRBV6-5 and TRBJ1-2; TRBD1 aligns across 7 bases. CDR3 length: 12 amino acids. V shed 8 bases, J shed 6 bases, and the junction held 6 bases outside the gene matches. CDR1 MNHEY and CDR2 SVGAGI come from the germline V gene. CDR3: CASAGQYNGYTF. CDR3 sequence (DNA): TGTGCCAGCGCGGGACAGTACAATGGCTACACCTTC.

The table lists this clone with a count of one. The CDR3 nucleotides read TGTGCCAGCAAGCTGCTAGATAATTCACCCCTCCACTTT. As protein: CASKLLDNSPLHF. V usage is TRBV6-5 and J usage is TRBJ1-6; unclear D gene. The CDR3 extends over 13 amino acids. The germline V gene encodes CDR1 MNHEY and CDR2 SVGAGI. Deletions cut 7 bases from V and 5 bases from J, with 9 bases between.

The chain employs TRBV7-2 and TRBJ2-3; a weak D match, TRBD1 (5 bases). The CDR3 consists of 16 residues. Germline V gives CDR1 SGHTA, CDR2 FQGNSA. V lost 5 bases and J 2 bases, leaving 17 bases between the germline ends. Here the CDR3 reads CASSRAGPGPTDTQYF. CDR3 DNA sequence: TGTGCCAGCAGCCGGGCAGGGCCCGGACCCACAGATACGCAGTATTTT.

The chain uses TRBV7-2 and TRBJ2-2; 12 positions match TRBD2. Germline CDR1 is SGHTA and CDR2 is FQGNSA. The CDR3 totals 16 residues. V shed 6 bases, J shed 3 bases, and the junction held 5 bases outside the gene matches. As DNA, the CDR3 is TGTGCCAGCAGATCTAGCGGGGGGGCCGACACCGGGGAGCTGTTTTTT. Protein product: CASRSSGGADTGELFF.

CDR3 loop: CASSLQWATVGQFF. The CDR3 DNA reads TGTGCCAGCAGTCTACAGTGGGCGACAGTCGGGCAGTTCTTC. This chain uses TRBV28 with TRBJ2-1; maybe TRBD1 (5 bases). CDR1 and CDR2 (germline): MDHEN, SYDVKM. The V end was cut by 5 bases, the J end by 12 bases, with 20 bases between. The CDR3 sequence is 14 residues long.

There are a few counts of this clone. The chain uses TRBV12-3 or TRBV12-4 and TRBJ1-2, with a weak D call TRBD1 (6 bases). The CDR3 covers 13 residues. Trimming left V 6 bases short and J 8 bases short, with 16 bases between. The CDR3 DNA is TGTGCCAGCAGCCCCCAGGGGCAGGGAGGCTACACCTTC. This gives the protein CASSPQGQGGYTF.

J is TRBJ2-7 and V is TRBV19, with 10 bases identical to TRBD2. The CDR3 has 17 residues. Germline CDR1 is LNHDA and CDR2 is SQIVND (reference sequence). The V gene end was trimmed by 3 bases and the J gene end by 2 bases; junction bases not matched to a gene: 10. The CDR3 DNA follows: TGTGCCAGTAGTATCTCTACTAGCGGGATGGGAACCTACGAGCAGTACTTC. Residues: CASSISTSGMGTYEQYF.

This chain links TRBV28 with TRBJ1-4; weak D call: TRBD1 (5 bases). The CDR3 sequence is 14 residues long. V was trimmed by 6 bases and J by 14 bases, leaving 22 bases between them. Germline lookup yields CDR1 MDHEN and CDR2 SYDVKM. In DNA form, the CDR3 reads TGTGCCAGCAGGATGAAGACAGATAGAATTTCCCTGTTTTTT. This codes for CASRMKTDRISLFF.

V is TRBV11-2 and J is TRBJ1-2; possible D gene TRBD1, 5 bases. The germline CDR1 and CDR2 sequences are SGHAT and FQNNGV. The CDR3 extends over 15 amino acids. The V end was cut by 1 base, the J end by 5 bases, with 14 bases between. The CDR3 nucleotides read TGTGCCAGCAGCTTAGCCGGGACTCTAGGGTATGGCTACACCTTC. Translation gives CASSLAGTLGYGYTF.

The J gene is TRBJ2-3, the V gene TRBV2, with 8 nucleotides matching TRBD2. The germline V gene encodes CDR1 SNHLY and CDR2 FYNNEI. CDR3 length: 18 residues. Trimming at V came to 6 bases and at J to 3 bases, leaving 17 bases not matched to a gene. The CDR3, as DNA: TGTGCCAGCAGCGAACGGGGGACTCGCGGGGGGAGGACAGATACGCAGTATTTT. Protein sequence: CASSERGTRGGRTDTQYF.

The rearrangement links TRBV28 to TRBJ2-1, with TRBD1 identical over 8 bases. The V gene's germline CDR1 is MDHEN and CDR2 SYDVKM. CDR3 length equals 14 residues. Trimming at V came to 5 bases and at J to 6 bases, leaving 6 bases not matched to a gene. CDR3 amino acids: CASSLPTGVNEQFF. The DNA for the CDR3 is TGTGCCAGCAGTCTTCCGACAGGGGTCAATGAGCAGTTCTTC.

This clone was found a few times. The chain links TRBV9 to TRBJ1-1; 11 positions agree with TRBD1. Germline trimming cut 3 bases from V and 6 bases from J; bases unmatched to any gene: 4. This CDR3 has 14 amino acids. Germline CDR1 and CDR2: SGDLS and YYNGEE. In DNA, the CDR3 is TGTGCCAGCAGCGCTGGACAGGGGGCTTCTGAAGCTTTCTTT. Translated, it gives CASSAGQGASEAFF.

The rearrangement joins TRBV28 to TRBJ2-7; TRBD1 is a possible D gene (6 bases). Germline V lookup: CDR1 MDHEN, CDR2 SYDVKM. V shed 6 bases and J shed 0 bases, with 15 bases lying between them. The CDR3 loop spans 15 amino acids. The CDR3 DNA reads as TGTGCCAGCAGATCAACAGGGCCCAACTCCTACGAGCAGTACTTC. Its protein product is CASRSTGPNSYEQYF.